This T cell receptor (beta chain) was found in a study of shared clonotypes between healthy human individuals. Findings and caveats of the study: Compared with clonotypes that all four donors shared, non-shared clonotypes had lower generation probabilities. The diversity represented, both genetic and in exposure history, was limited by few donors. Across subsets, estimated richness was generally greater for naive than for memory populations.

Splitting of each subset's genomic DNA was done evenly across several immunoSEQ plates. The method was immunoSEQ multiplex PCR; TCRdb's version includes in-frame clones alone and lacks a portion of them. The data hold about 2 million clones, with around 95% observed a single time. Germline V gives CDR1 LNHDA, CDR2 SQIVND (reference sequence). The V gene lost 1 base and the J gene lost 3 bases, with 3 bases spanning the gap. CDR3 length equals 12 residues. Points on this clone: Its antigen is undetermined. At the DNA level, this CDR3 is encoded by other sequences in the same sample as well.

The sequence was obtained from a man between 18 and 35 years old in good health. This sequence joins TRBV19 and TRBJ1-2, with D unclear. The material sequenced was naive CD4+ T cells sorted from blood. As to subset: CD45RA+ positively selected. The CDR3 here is CASSIGDYGYTF. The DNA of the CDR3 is TGTGCCAGTAGTATAGGAGACTATGGCTACACCTTC.